Each of the 24 T cell receptor beta chains below was sequenced from the same sample in a study of Tregs in tolerant kidney transplant recipients. Generated by immunoSEQ multiplex PCR, the TCRdb table keeps only in-frame clones and is missing some. This sample has roughly 66,000 clones; roughly 92% occur once, and the top ten carry roughly 11%. Material: CD8+ T cells from blood, obtained before the transplant. These TCRs come from a human donor who received a combined kidney and bone marrow transplant.

The chain has TRBV29-1 and TRBJ1-2; a possible D gene is TRBD1 (6 bases). V was pared by 6 bases and J by 8 bases, with 13 bases between. The CDR3 runs 11 residues. CDR1 SQVTM and CDR2 ANQGSEA come from the germline V gene. The CDR3 sequence is CSVQGIWGYTF. In nucleotides, the CDR3 is TGCAGCGTCCAGGGGATTTGGGGCTACACCTTC.

This clone was detected only a few times. The chain is built from TRBV19 and TRBJ1-4, with no clear D. V gave up 1 base and J gave up 5 bases, with 8 bases separating them. The germline gives CDR1 LNHDA, CDR2 SQIVND (reference sequence). This CDR3 contains 14 residues. The CDR3, as DNA: TGTGCCAGTAGTATAGTTTCGGGGAATGAAAAACTGTTTTTT. Amino acids: CASSIVSGNEKLFF.

The chain is built from TRBV7-6 and TRBJ2-5; D perhaps matches TRBD1 (5 bases). Germline V gene lookup returns CDR1 SGHVS and CDR2 FNYEAQ. CDR3 length: 15 amino acids. Trimming took 5 bases from V and 0 from J, leaving 13 bases between them. Written as DNA, the CDR3 is TGTGCCAGCAGCGAAGGGGCGGTGTACCAAGAGACCCAGTACTTC. Its protein is CASSEGAVYQETQYF.

The chain links TRBV11-1 to TRBJ2-3; 10 nucleotides align to TRBD2. Germline loops: CDR1 SGHAT, CDR2 FQDESV (reference sequence). The CDR3 totals 16 residues. V was clipped by 4 bases and J by 1 base; unmatched bases: 5. The CDR3 nucleotides are TGTGCCAGCAGCTCCCGAACTAGCGGGGGCACAGATACGCAGTATTTT. Encoded protein: CASSSRTSGGTDTQYF.

The chain recombines TRBV28 with TRBJ2-7, with D tentatively TRBD1 (6 bases). Trimming stripped 5 bases from V and 1 base from J, with 12 bases between. The length of the CDR3 is 14 residues. Germline CDR1 MDHEN, CDR2 SYDVKM. CDR3 protein: CASSPDTGSYEQYF. The CDR3 nucleotides read TGTGCCAGCAGTCCGGATACAGGGTCCTACGAGCAGTACTTC.

The V call is TRBV5-4, the J call TRBJ2-7, with D perhaps matching TRBD2 (5 bases). This CDR3 has 13 amino acids. The germline V and J ends were trimmed by 0 bases and 6 bases, with 10 bases remaining between them. CDR1 is SGHNT and CDR2 is YYREEE in the germline V gene (reference sequence). This CDR3 is CASSLGSGPEQYF. DNA for the CDR3: TGTGCCAGCAGCTTGGGCAGCGGACCCGAGCAGTACTTC.

This clone appeared once. The V call is TRBV30, the J call TRBJ1-1; the D gene is possibly TRBD1 (5 bases). This CDR3 contains 13 residues. Trimming removed 2 bases at V and 5 bases at J, with 12 bases between. CDR1 and CDR2 from the germline V gene are GTSNPN and SVGIG (reference sequence). The chain's CDR3 is CAWSRTRETEAFF. The CDR3 DNA reads as TGTGCCTGGAGTAGAACCAGGGAAACTGAAGCTTTCTTT.

The chain carries TRBV5-1 and TRBJ2-3, with D uncertain. The V and J ends lost 1 base and 2 bases respectively, with 11 bases between them. The germline gives CDR1 SGHRS, CDR2 YFSETQ. The CDR3 length is 15 residues. CDR3 bases: TGCGCCAGCAGCTTGTTATCGCGTTCCACAGATACGCAGTATTTT. This translates into CASSLLSRSTDTQYF. The whole variable domain, filled in from reference TRBV5-1 and TRBJ2-3, reads KAGVTQTPRYLIKTRGQQVTLSCSPISGHRSVSWYQQTPGQGLQFLFEYFSETQRNKGNFPGRFSGRQFSNSRSEMNVSTLELGDSALYLCASSLLSRSTDTQYFGPGTRLTVL.

The chain carries TRBV11-3 and TRBJ2-7, with 10 bases fitting TRBD1. CDR3 size: 15 residues. V lost 5 bases to trimming and J lost 4 bases; unmatched junction nucleotides: 8. The germline V gene has CDR1 SGHNT and CDR2 YENEEA. CDR3 amino acids: CASSPGTGEGYEQYF. CDR3 coding DNA: TGTGCCAGCAGCCCGGGGACAGGGGAGGGGTACGAGCAGTACTTC.

The chain joins TRBV29-1 to TRBJ1-2; D might be TRBD1 (6 bases). V lost 7 bases and J 2 bases, leaving 20 bases between the germline ends. CDR1 is SQVTM, CDR2 ANQGSEA, per germline. The CDR3 sequence is 15 residues long. The DNA for the CDR3 is TGCAGCGCCTCGGGACAAAGTACGGACAACTATGGCTACACCTTC. Translating it yields CSASGQSTDNYGYTF.

This chain joins TRBV5-3 and TRBJ1-2; D is perhaps TRBD1 (5 bases). TRBV5-3 has ORF status, its function being uncertain. Trimming removed 4 bases at V and 4 bases at J, with 8 bases between. The CDR3 is 12 amino acids. The CDR3 DNA reads TGTGCCAGAAGCCAGCAGGGCTATGGCTACACCTTC. This sequence encodes CARSQQGYGYTF.

The chain employs TRBV7-7 and TRBJ2-3; D is possibly TRBD1 (6 bases). This CDR3 has 14 amino acids. V lost 8 bases and J lost 4, with 16 bases in between. Germline loops: CDR1 SSHAT, CDR2 FNYEAQ (reference sequence). The CDR3 nucleotides are TGTGCCAGCTCCGCAGGGGCCTGGGCAGATACGCAGTATTTT. Its protein is CASSAGAWADTQYF.

About this clone itself: Other DNA sequences in this specimen translate into the identical CDR3. The chain links TRBV5-8 to TRBJ1-6; D remains unclear. V was clipped by 4 bases and J by 1 base, with 6 bases between them. The CDR3 is 14 amino acids. The V gene's germline CDR1 is SGHTS and CDR2 YDEGEE. The CDR3 bases are TGTGCCAGCAGCCCGGGTTCCTATAATTCACCCCTCCACTTT. Amino acid sequence: CASSPGSYNSPLHF.

V usage is TRBV19 and J usage is TRBJ2-1; D gene uncertain. Germline lookup yields CDR1 LNHDA and CDR2 SQIVND (reference sequence). The V end was cut by 1 base, the J end by 2 bases, with 9 bases between. The CDR3 has 15 amino acids. The CDR3 loop is CASSIAQIPYNEQFF. CDR3 nucleotides: TGTGCCAGTAGTATAGCACAGATTCCCTACAATGAGCAGTTCTTC.

This clone was seen just once. This chain links TRBV7-3 with TRBJ2-3; 9 bases fit TRBD2. The CDR3 is 15 amino acids. J was trimmed by 2 bases and V by 4 bases; bases with no gene match: 4. Per the germline V gene, CDR1 is SGHTA and CDR2 is FQGTGA. CDR3 protein: CASSYRGGATDTQYF. CDR3 in DNA: TGTGCCAGCAGCTATCGCGGGGGGGCCACAGATACGCAGTATTTT.

The V call is TRBV30, the J call TRBJ2-2, with D perhaps TRBD2 (7 bases). The germline V and J ends were trimmed by 4 bases and 6 bases, with 18 bases remaining between them. CDR1 GTSNPN and CDR2 SVGIG come from the germline V gene (reference sequence). The CDR3 is made up of 15 amino acids. The CDR3 sequence is CAWIGRGAKPGELFF. The CDR3, as DNA: TGTGCCTGGATCGGACGGGGGGCGAAACCCGGGGAGCTGTTTTTT.

This clone has only a few counts. One end of the junction fails to match germline, which may point to a read error. The chain links TRBV9 to TRBJ1-2; no definite D call. CDR1 is SGDLS and CDR2 is YYNGEE in the germline V gene. The CDR3 extends over 14 amino acids. This CDR3 reads CASSVGGGEYGYKF. DNA of the CDR3: TGTGCCAGCAGCGTAGGCGGAGGAGAGTATGGCTACAAATTC.

This rearrangement joins TRBV27 to TRBJ1-5, with 7 bases aligning to TRBD1. J lost 6 bases, V lost 5 bases, and 13 bases had no gene match. Per germline, CDR1 MNHEY and CDR2 SMNVEV (reference sequence). This CDR3 has 16 amino acids. The CDR3 spells CASSPSQGEAGQPQHF. The CDR3 DNA reads as TGTGCCAGCAGTCCCTCCCAGGGGGAGGCGGGTCAGCCCCAGCATTTT.

Here the CDR3 DNA reads TGCGCCAGCAGCCAAGATCAGGAGGTCCGGGCAGATAATGAAAAACTGTTTTTT. Amino acid sequence: CASSQDQEVRADNEKLFF. This chain joins TRBV4-3 and TRBJ1-4; D unclear. The CDR3 is 18 amino acids. V dropped 0 bases and J dropped 4 bases, with 18 bases sitting between them. The V gene's germline CDR1 is LGHNA and CDR2 YSLEER.

This clone was picked up one time. The rearrangement links TRBV4-3 to TRBJ1-4; 10 nucleotides align to TRBD1. This CDR3 comprises 16 residues. Germline lookup yields CDR1 LGHNA and CDR2 YSLEER. The V gene end was trimmed by 1 base and the J gene end by 8 bases; junction bases not matched to a gene: 7. CDR3 sequence reads: CASSQGTGTGEEKLFF. The CDR3 coding sequence is TGCGCCAGCAGCCAAGGTACCGGGACAGGGGAGGAAAAACTGTTTTTT.

The chain uses TRBV14 and TRBJ2-1; 10 bases fit TRBD2. The length of the CDR3 is 16 residues. The germline gives CDR1 SGHDN, CDR2 FVKESK. V lost 4 bases to trimming and J lost 0 bases; unmatched junction nucleotides: 3. The DNA for the CDR3 is TGTGCCAGCAGCCTTCGACTAGCGGGCTCCTACAATGAGCAGTTCTTC. Its protein product is CASSLRLAGSYNEQFF.

Comments on this clone: Other nucleotide sequences from this sample produce the same CDR3. The chain uses TRBV6-6 and TRBJ1-6; a possible D gene is TRBD1 (6 bases). V gave up 9 bases and J gave up 0 bases, with 12 bases separating them. Germline lookup yields CDR1 MNHNY and CDR2 SVGAGI (reference sequence). The CDR3 contains 15 residues. The CDR3 protein is CASTTGSSYNSPLHF. CDR3 bases: TGTGCCAGTACTACAGGGAGCTCCTATAATTCACCCCTCCACTTT.

The chain uses TRBV5-8 and TRBJ2-3; possibly TRBD2 for D (5 bases). Germline lookup yields CDR1 SGHTS and CDR2 YDEGEE. The CDR3 consists of 15 residues. V shed 3 bases and J shed 5 bases, with 16 bases lying between them. In nucleotides, the CDR3 is TGTGCCAGCAGCTCTTATCCGGGATCCCAAGATACGCAGTATTTT. Translated: CASSSYPGSQDTQYF.

The chain carries TRBV13 and TRBJ2-1; 7 bases map to TRBD2. This CDR3 contains 16 residues. The V gene end was trimmed by 1 base and the J gene end by 9 bases; junction bases not matched to a gene: 12. Germline V gene lookup returns CDR1 PRHDT and CDR2 FYEKMQ (reference sequence). The CDR3 coding sequence is TGTGCCAGCAGCTTAGAGTCTAGCGGTCTGAGGGGTGAGCAGTTCTTC. It encodes CASSLESSGLRGEQFF.